This paragraph reports one TCR beta chain. Antigen: not known. CDR1 is SNHLY and CDR2 is FYNNEI in the germline V gene. This CDR3 contains 16 residues. Trimming took 6 bases from V and 1 from J; bases not matched to a gene: 11. This sample was included in a study of cytomegalovirus exposure and HLA in healthy donors. Points from the study as a whole: Most TCR beta V segments were productive about 90% or about 30% of the time in an earlier analysis. Sequencing probably produced one cluster of sequence variants that were highly shared.

13 Jbeta primers and 60 Vbeta primers were used for the PCR. Method: immunoSEQ multiplex PCR; TCRdb's copy keeps in-frame clones and lacks some. The table includes approximately 150,000 clones, roughly three quarters detected once. The sequenced sample consisted of PBMCs. This receptor was obtained from a woman in her forties in good health and CMV-seropositive. This chain uses TRBV2 with TRBJ1-2; 7 bases match TRBD1. The CDR3 bases are TGTGCCAGCAGGGTCCGTCGGGACAGATATAACTATGGCTACACCTTC. This translates into CASRVRRDRYNYGYTF.